A single sample is the source of the 8 T cell receptor beta chains below, sequenced in a study of Graves' ophthalmopathy and Graves' hyperthyroidism. From RNA, the CDR3 regions of TCR beta chains were amplified and sequenced. An opening RT-PCR round employed HTBI primers and preceded a second-round multiplex PCR. One entry per CDR3 protein, called by TCRdb with MiXCR from the multiplex PCR reads. The sample has around 1,000,000 distinct CDR3 sequences; 36% are singletons. Sequenced: peripheral blood or thyroid tissue (not recorded which). Receptors originate from an adult man with Graves' hyperthyroidism.

The rearrangement uses TRBV7-9 and TRBJ1-6; tentative D call: TRBD1 (6 bases). Germline loops: CDR1 SEHNR, CDR2 FQNEAQ (reference sequence). V was clipped by 4 bases and J by 7 bases, with 14 bases between them. CDR3 length equals 15 residues. The DNA for the CDR3 is TGTGCCAGCAGCTCACCGGACAGACCAAATTCACCCCTCCACTTT. It translates to CASSSPDRPNSPLHF.

V and J are TRBV4-3 and TRBJ2-7, with TRBD2 as a possible D gene (6 bases). The V end was cut by 0 bases, the J end by 1 base, with 10 bases between. Germline V CDR1 and CDR2: LGHNA, YSLEER. CDR3 length: 15 residues. CDR3 in amino acids: CASSQDWGDSYEQYF. In DNA, the CDR3 is TGCGCCAGCAGCCAAGATTGGGGGGATTCCTACGAGCAGTACTTC.

Points on this clonotype: Likely a read error: the CDR3 ends without its conserved phenylalanine or tryptophan. The limits of the CDR3 on the DNA are not certain, so only TCRdb's listed CDR3 is given. The CDR3 is CATSRASS. The chain recombines TRBV15 with TRBJ2-6. Germline V lookup: CDR1 LNHNV, CDR2 YYDKDF (reference sequence). The CDR3 is 8 residues long, counting both termini.

The chain links TRBV29-1 to TRBJ2-7, with D perhaps matching TRBD2 (6 bases). V was trimmed by 7 bases and J by 2 bases, leaving 15 bases between them. This CDR3 region has 13 residues. Germline assignment: CDR1 SQVTM and CDR2 ANQGSEA. DNA of the CDR3: TGCAGCGGTGCAGGGACTGAGCCCTACGAGCAGTACTTC. Its protein product is CSGAGTEPYEQYF.

V usage is TRBV25-1 and J usage is TRBJ1-6, with D perhaps matching TRBD1 (6 bases). CDR1 is MGHDK and CDR2 is SYGVNS in the germline V gene. The CDR3 is made up of 17 amino acids. Trimming removed 6 bases from V and 9 bases from J, with 24 bases in between. The DNA of the CDR3 is TGTGCCAGCAGATCCCAGAAGGGGGAGACGACGCCTTCACCCCTCCACTTT. Amino acids: CASRSQKGETTPSPLHF.

This sequence joins TRBV12-3 or TRBV12-4 and TRBJ1-2, with D unclear. The CDR3 runs 15 residues. Trimming cost V 7 bases and J 3 bases, with 18 bases left between them. In DNA form, the CDR3 reads TGTGCCAGCAAGAGTCGAGTCGGAGCCGACTATGGCTACACCTTC. Translated: CASKSRVGADYGYTF.

This chain joins TRBV4-1 and TRBJ1-5; D possibly corresponds to TRBD1 (5 bases). The V gene's germline CDR1 is MGHRA and CDR2 YSYEKL. The CDR3 covers 14 residues. V was trimmed by 4 bases and J by 4 bases, leaving 11 bases between them. The CDR3 reads CASSPQEFNQPQHF. CDR3 nucleotide sequence: TGCGCCAGCAGCCCACAGGAGTTTAATCAGCCCCAGCATTTT.

This clonotype was seen many times. The V and J genes are TRBV11-2 and TRBJ1-6; unclear D gene. The CDR3 consists of 13 residues. From germline, CDR1 is SGHAT and CDR2 FQNNGV. V lost 5 bases to trimming and J lost 9 bases, with 11 bases between them. The CDR3 region is CASSGQTRSPLHF. CDR3 bases: TGTGCCAGCAGCGGGCAGACCCGTTCACCCCTCCACTTT.